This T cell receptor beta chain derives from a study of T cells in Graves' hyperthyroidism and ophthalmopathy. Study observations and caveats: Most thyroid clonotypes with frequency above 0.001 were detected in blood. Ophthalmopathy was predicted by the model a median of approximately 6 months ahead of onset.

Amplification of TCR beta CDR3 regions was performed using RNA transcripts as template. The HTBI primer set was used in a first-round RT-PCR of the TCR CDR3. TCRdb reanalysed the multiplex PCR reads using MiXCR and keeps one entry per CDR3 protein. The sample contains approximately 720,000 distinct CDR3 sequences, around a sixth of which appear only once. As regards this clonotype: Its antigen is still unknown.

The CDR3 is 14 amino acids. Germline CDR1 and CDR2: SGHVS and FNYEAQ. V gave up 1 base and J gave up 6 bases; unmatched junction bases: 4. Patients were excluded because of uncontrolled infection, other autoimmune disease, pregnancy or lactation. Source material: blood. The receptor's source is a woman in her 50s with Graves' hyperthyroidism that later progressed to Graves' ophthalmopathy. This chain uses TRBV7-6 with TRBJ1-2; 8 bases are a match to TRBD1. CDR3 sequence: CASSLGTGGNGYTF. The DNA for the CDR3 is TGTGCCAGCAGCTTAGGAACAGGGGGAAATGGCTACACCTTC.